The clone carrying this TCR beta chain was detected only a few times. Its target is unknown. The data were taken from a study of T cells after yellow fever vaccination. TCRdb re-analysed the 5' RACE reads in MiXCR, keeping a single row per CDR3 protein. Of approximately 550,000 distinct CDR3 sequences listed, 15% to 20% are singletons. This CDR3 has 14 residues. Trimming removed 2 bases from V and 3 bases from J, with 7 bases in between. The germline V gene has CDR1 SNHLY and CDR2 FYNNEI. The study, taken as a whole, reports: Secondary responses were weaker yet peaked faster, day 5 versus 15. Re-detected after boosting: most primary clones, more than 95% of CD4 and about 85% of CD8. Few clonotypes appeared in both CD4 and CD8 compartments.

The sequencing here drew on PBMCs, taken 15 days after the yellow fever booster vaccination. The origin of this receptor is a man between 25 and 39 years old who received the YFV17D yellow fever vaccine. The chain has TRBV2 and TRBJ2-2; D unclear. The CDR3 here is CASSELDYTGELFF. CDR3 in DNA: TGTGCCAGCAGTGAATTAGACTACACCGGGGAGCTGTTTTTT.